This paragraph covers one T cell receptor beta chain sequence. This sample was taken from a study of memory CD4+ T cells and cytomegalovirus serostatus. Germline V gene sequence: CDR1 SGHTS, CDR2 YDEGEE. The CDR3 has 15 amino acids. The ends lost 0 bases at V and 2 bases at J; junction bases unmatched: 4. Single viable CD3+CD4+CD8-CD45RO+ cells were sorted as the memory CD4+ T cells. Data came from immunoSEQ multiplex PCR; TCRdb stores just in-frame clones and leaves some out. The table lists about 57,000 clones, 65% to 80% of them singletons. Sequenced sample: memory CD4+ T cells from blood. The chain links TRBV5-8 to TRBJ2-7; 8 bases are shared with TRBD1. The receptor was derived from an adult in good health and CMV-seronegative. CDR3 sequence reads: CASSLVGQGPYEQYF. The CDR3 DNA reads TGTGCCAGCAGCTTGGTTGGACAGGGCCCCTACGAGCAGTACTTC.